Following are 27 T cell receptor beta chains from one sample sequenced in a study of CD8+CD57+ T cells in acquired aplastic anemia. Genomic DNA templated the TCR beta VDJ and CDR3 profiling. TCRdb re-called the reads with MiXCR, one entry per CDR3 protein. The sample contains 180,000 or so distinct CDR3 sequences, approximately 46% of which appear only once. The sample was sorted CD4+, CD8+, or CD8+CD57+ T cells (not recorded which) from PBMCs. The receptor source for this set is a human donor in good health.

The chain uses TRBV25-1 and TRBJ1-3; D is ambiguous. The CDR3 is 15 amino acids. CDR1 is MGHDK and CDR2 is SYGVNS in the germline V gene. Trimming left V 8 bases short and J 0 bases short, with 14 bases between. The CDR3 region is CASFDVPASGNTIYF. CDR3 DNA: TGTGCCAGCTTTGACGTCCCGGCCTCTGGAAACACCATATATTTT.

J is TRBJ2-5 and V is TRBV2; 11 bases agree with TRBD2. The CDR3 is 15 residues long. V shed 4 bases, J shed 4 bases, and the junction held 5 bases outside the gene matches. Germline CDR1 reads SNHLY; CDR2 reads FYNNEI. CDR3 DNA: TGTGCCAGCAGTGCGCTAGCGGGGGGAGGAGAGACCCAGTACTTC. Translation: CASSALAGGGETQYF.

The table lists this clonotype with a few counts. This chain uses TRBV19 with TRBJ2-4; 12 nucleotides line up with TRBD1. This CDR3 is 15 amino acids long. CDR1 is LNHDA and CDR2 is SQIVND in the germline V gene (reference sequence). V lost 9 bases to trimming and J lost 2 bases; unmatched junction nucleotides: 5. This CDR3 is CASRGQGASKNIQYF. DNA for the CDR3: TGTGCCAGCAGGGGACAGGGGGCCTCCAAAAACATTCAGTACTTC.

This clonotype was recorded at least ten times. CDR3 loop: CASSSRTGRNEQFF. The CDR3 region has the DNA TGTGCCAGCAGCTCGAGGACAGGACGCAATGAGCAGTTCTTC. The V call is TRBV7-9, the J call TRBJ2-1; 7 positions agree with TRBD1. This CDR3 region has 14 residues. In germline, CDR1 is SEHNR, CDR2 FQNEAQ (reference sequence). V was clipped by 4 bases and J by 6 bases; unmatched bases: 6.

This clonotype was observed once. The V call is TRBV20-1, the J call TRBJ2-7; the D gene is possibly TRBD1 (6 bases). The V and J ends lost 4 bases and 0 bases respectively, with 13 bases between them. The CDR3 is made up of 14 amino acids. Germline CDR1 is DFQATT and CDR2 is SNEGSKA (reference sequence). The CDR3 sequence: CSATRTASSYEQYF. CDR3 DNA: TGCAGTGCTACTAGGACAGCTAGCTCCTACGAGCAGTACTTC.

The rearrangement joins TRBV5-1 to TRBJ1-1, with D unresolved. The CDR3 has 13 residues. V was cut by 4 bases and J by 6 bases, with 13 bases left in between. Germline CDR1 SGHRS, CDR2 YFSETQ. CDR3 residues: CASSRIGSAEAFF. CDR3 nucleotides: TGCGCCAGCAGCAGGATTGGATCGGCTGAAGCTTTCTTT.

This chain uses TRBV5-1 with TRBJ2-3; D is ambiguous. V lost 8 bases, J lost 4 bases, and 11 bases lay in between. The CDR3 loop spans 12 amino acids. Germline assignment: CDR1 SGHRS and CDR2 YFSETQ. The CDR3 region is CASSLSADTQYF. The CDR3 nucleotides read TGCGCCAGTAGCCTCTCCGCAGATACGCAGTATTTT.

Only one count was recorded for this clonotype. Compared with germline, one end of the junction differs, possibly owing to a read error. The chain uses TRBV7-8 and TRBJ2-5, with a weak D call TRBD2 (5 bases). Germline values: CDR1 SGHVS, CDR2 FQNEAQ. This CDR3 comprises 13 residues. Here the CDR3 reads CASSLLEGGTQYF. For the CDR3, the DNA is TGTGCTAGCAGCTTATTAGAGGGTGGGACCCAGTACTTC.

There are a few counts of this clonotype. The chain employs TRBV24-1 and TRBJ1-2; D is unresolved. The CDR3 contains 14 residues. Germline lookup yields CDR1 KGHDR and CDR2 SFDVKD. Deletions cut 11 bases from V and 5 bases from J, with 20 bases between. The CDR3, as DNA: TGTGCCAGCTCACCAACCGCCGGAACTTATGGCTACACCTTC. Translation gives CASSPTAGTYGYTF.

The chain is built from TRBV15 and TRBJ2-7; D not certain. Trimming stripped 7 bases from V and 3 bases from J, with 13 bases between. The CDR3 covers 13 residues. The germline V gene has CDR1 LNHNV and CDR2 YYDKDF (reference sequence). The CDR3 DNA reads as TGTGCCACCACCACGGAACTGAGCTACGAGCAGTACTTC. Amino acid sequence: CATTTELSYEQYF.

There are a few counts of this clonotype. A much more abundant neighbour one base away suggests this may be a read error. The chain employs TRBV5-6 and TRBJ2-5; 7 bases align to TRBD2. Germline CDR1 SGHDT, CDR2 YYEEEE. CDR3 length equals 13 residues. The DNA of the CDR3 is TGTGCCAGCGGCTTTCGAAGGGAGGGGACCCAGTACTTC. It translates to CASGFRREGTQYF.

Many counts were recorded for this clonotype. The CDR3 region is CASSLPSNEQFF. The CDR3 DNA reads as TGTGCCAGCAGCCTCCCCTCGAATGAGCAGTTCTTC. The chain links TRBV7-2 to TRBJ2-1; D is uncertain. The V gene lost 5 bases and the J gene lost 7 bases, with 9 bases spanning the gap. The germline gives CDR1 SGHTA, CDR2 FQGNSA. The CDR3 loop spans 12 amino acids.

This rearrangement joins TRBV4-2 to TRBJ1-1; D gene uncertain. V was trimmed by 5 bases and J by 5 bases, leaving 18 bases between them. Per germline, CDR1 LGHNA and CDR2 YNFKEQ. This CDR3 spans 15 amino acids. The CDR3 DNA is TGTGCCAGCAGCGGCCGAGTTGAGGGTAGGACTGAAGCTTTCTTT. Translated: CASSGRVEGRTEAFF.

V usage is TRBV6-4 and J usage is TRBJ2-1; the match to TRBD2 covers 10 bases. CDR3 length: 16 amino acids. CDR1 and CDR2 from the germline V gene are MRHNA and SNTAGT. V gave up 2 bases and J gave up 8 bases; unmatched junction bases: 9. CDR3 in DNA: TGTGCCAGCAGTGACGGTGTAGCGGGAGGTATCGATGAGCAGTTCTTC. It codes for CASSDGVAGGIDEQFF.

The gene calls are TRBV19 and TRBJ2-7, with D possibly being TRBD2 (6 bases). The CDR3 spans 14 residues. Trimming stripped 4 bases from V and 2 bases from J, with 12 bases between. Germline V gene lookup returns CDR1 LNHDA and CDR2 SQIVND (reference sequence). The DNA of the CDR3 is TGTGCCAGTAGTACCCAGCGGGCGGCCTACGAGCAGTACTTC. It encodes CASSTQRAAYEQYF.

The table lists this clonotype with many counts. V gene TRBV24-1 combines with J gene TRBJ2-3, with TRBD1 matching over 7 bases. The CDR3 spans 13 residues. Trimming at V came to 7 bases and at J to 2 bases, leaving 2 bases not matched to a gene. Germline V gene data show CDR1 as KGHDR and CDR2 as SFDVKD. The CDR3 here is CATRQGITDTQYF. The CDR3 nucleotides read TGTGCCACCAGACAGGGGATCACAGATACGCAGTATTTT.

This clonotype was seen only once. A read error is possible here, since a much larger clone lies one base away. V and J are TRBV19 and TRBJ1-4; 9 nucleotides match TRBD1. The CDR3 loop spans 16 amino acids. From germline, CDR1 is LNHDA and CDR2 SQIVND (reference sequence). Here the CDR3 reads CASSSPGTGWDERLFF. CDR3 in DNA: TGTGCCAGTAGTTCTCCTGGGACAGGGTGGGATGAAAGACTGTTTTTT.

The V call is TRBV9, the J call TRBJ2-1; tentatively, D is TRBD2 (6 bases). Germline assignment: CDR1 SGDLS and CDR2 YYNGEE. Trimming took off 0 bases at V and 0 bases at J, with 7 bases between the two ends. The CDR3 is made up of 15 amino acids. CDR3: CASSVAGDSYNEQFF. CDR3 coding DNA: TGTGCCAGCAGCGTAGCGGGGGACTCCTACAATGAGCAGTTCTTC.

V gene TRBV6-1 combines with J gene TRBJ2-7; 10 nucleotides align to TRBD1. The CDR3 loop spans 16 amino acids. With V trimmed by 3 bases and J by 4 bases, 9 bases remained unmatched. CDR1 is MNHNS and CDR2 is SASEGT in the germline V gene. Here the CDR3 reads CASSERQGARVYEQYF. CDR3 bases: TGTGCCAGCAGTGAGAGACAGGGGGCTCGAGTATACGAGCAGTACTTC.

This clonotype was counted many times. The chain joins TRBV7-2 to TRBJ2-1; D remains ambiguous. The germline V gene has CDR1 SGHTA and CDR2 FQGNSA. There are 13 residues in the CDR3. V was cut by 5 bases and J by 12 bases, with 17 bases left in between. The CDR3 nucleotides are TGTGCCAGCAGCCTTACCACCGGGTGGGCGCAGTTCTTC. This sequence encodes CASSLTTGWAQFF. Using reference TRBV7-2 and TRBJ2-1 for the parts outside the CDR3, the full variable domain is GAGVSQSPSNKVTEKGKDVELRCDPISGHTALYWYRQSLGQGLEFLIYFQGNSAPDKSGLPSDRFSAERTGGSVSTLTIQRTQQEDSAVYLCASSLTTGWAQFFGPGTRLTVL.

About this clonotype itself: Just one base apart from a much larger clone, this may be a read error. This chain joins TRBV4-2 and TRBJ2-3; 10 bases are a match to TRBD2. The V gene's germline CDR1 is LGHNA and CDR2 YNFKEQ. This CDR3 contains 16 residues. For the CDR3, the DNA is TGTGCCAGCAGCCTTCCTAGCGGGAGTGTAACAGATACGCCGTATTTT. This codes for CASSLPSGSVTDTPYF.

This chain joins TRBV14 and TRBJ2-7; 9 bases agree with TRBD2. Germline V gene lookup returns CDR1 SGHDN and CDR2 FVKESK. There are 15 residues in the CDR3. V gave up 0 bases and J gave up 5 bases; unmatched junction bases: 5. CDR3 coding DNA: TGTGCCAGCAGCCAAGAGGGGACTAGCTGGCACGAGCAGTACTTC. Residues: CASSQEGTSWHEQYF.

This clonotype occurred many times. The chain combines TRBV19 with TRBJ1-2; no clear D gene. The CDR3 runs 17 residues. The germline CDR1 and CDR2 sequences are LNHDA and SQIVND (reference sequence). Trimming cost V 4 bases and J 2 bases, with 20 bases left between them. The CDR3: CASSTEAKLAHNYGYTF. The CDR3 DNA follows: TGTGCCAGTAGTACGGAGGCCAAACTAGCCCACAACTATGGCTACACCTTC.

Points on this clonotype: At one of its ends the junction is not consistent with the germline gene, which may arise from a read error. This rearrangement joins TRBV10-3 to TRBJ1-4; maybe TRBD1 (5 bases). This CDR3 contains 13 residues. CDR1 is ENHRY, CDR2 SYGVKD, per germline. The DNA of the CDR3 is TGTGCCATCGCCCGGGGCCCTAATGAAAGACTGTTTTTT. Translation: CAIARGPNERLFF.

This clonotype was detected many times. CDR3 nucleotide sequence: TGTGCCAGTAGTCATGACAGGGTTGGATATGGCTACACCTTC. As protein: CASSHDRVGYGYTF. The chain carries TRBV19 and TRBJ1-2; 7 bases align to TRBD1. From germline, CDR1 is LNHDA and CDR2 SQIVND (reference sequence). The ends lost 5 bases at V and 5 bases at J; junction bases unmatched: 8. This CDR3 comprises 14 residues.

The chain recombines TRBV20-1 with TRBJ1-1, with 9 bases that match TRBD1. V shed 1 base and J 3 bases; nucleotides not matched to a gene: 3. The CDR3 extends over 14 amino acids. The V gene's germline CDR1 is DFQATT and CDR2 SNEGSKA (reference sequence). This chain's CDR3 is CSARVDRGHTEAFF. DNA for the CDR3: TGCAGTGCTAGAGTGGACAGGGGTCACACTGAAGCTTTCTTT.

Only one count was recorded for this clonotype. A read error may be the cause here, since a much bigger clone is one base away. This sequence joins TRBV6-4 and TRBJ2-6; 8 bases agree with TRBD1. Germline V gene sequence: CDR1 MRHNA, CDR2 SNTAGT. This CDR3 has 17 amino acids. The CDR3 is CASSDSAGGSGANVRTF. Written as DNA, the CDR3 is TGTGCCAGCAGTGACTCGGCAGGGGGCTCTGGGGCCAACGTCCGGACTTTC.